This TCR beta chain derives from a study of brain metastases from non-small cell lung cancer. Profiled with immunoSEQ multiplex PCR; TCRdb holds only in-frame clones, not every one. This sample carries about 4,400 clones, approximately 79% of them seen once, and the ten largest clones take approximately 5.9%. Looked up from germline, CDR1 is SGHAT and CDR2 is FQDESV (reference sequence). This CDR3 is 14 amino acids long. The V end lost 0 bases, the J end lost 8 bases, and 13 bases lay between the germline ends. The material sequenced was tumor-adjacent normal tissue. The clonotype comes from a donor aged 40 or older with non-small cell lung cancer. The genes are TRBV11-1 and TRBJ1-1, with D maybe TRBD1 (5 bases). The CDR3 nucleotides are TGTGCCAGCAGCTTAGCGGTTTACGGGGGGGAAGCTTTCTTT. This sequence encodes CASSLAVYGGEAFF.